Presented here are 26 T cell receptor beta chains from one specimen sequenced in a study of CD8+ T cells in alopecia areata. RNA was isolated and reverse transcribed to cDNA, the sequencing template. The assay was immunoSEQ multiplex PCR, and TCRdb's table has in-frame clones only and misses some. The sample yields fewer than 150,000 clones, over 50% seen once. The input for sequencing was CD4+ T cells sorted from blood, taken at week 0. The receptors stem from a human donor with alopecia areata.

The chain employs TRBV27 and TRBJ2-5; 12 nucleotides agree with TRBD2. V trimming: 10 bases; J trimming: 7 bases; junction bases outside the gene matches: 10. Germline V gene data show CDR1 as MNHEY and CDR2 as SMNVEV (reference sequence). The CDR3 contains 14 residues. CDR3 coding DNA: TGTGCCATCAAACCTAGCGGGAGGGCCGCGACCCAGTACTTC. Amino acid sequence: CAIKPSGRAATQYF.

The chain links TRBV4-2 to TRBJ1-2, with 7 positions matching TRBD1. The CDR3 loop spans 13 amino acids. Germline CDR1 reads LGHNA; CDR2 reads YNFKEQ. V lost 0 bases, J lost 6 bases, and 1 base stayed unmatched. The DNA for the CDR3 is TGTGCCAGCAGCCAAGATAGGGGGCATGGCTACACCTTC. Translation: CASSQDRGHGYTF.

In DNA form, the CDR3 reads TGCAGCGTTGAAAAGGGGACAGGGGCGTATGGCTACACCTTC. Its translation: CSVEKGTGAYGYTF. The genes are TRBV29-1 and TRBJ1-2; 10 bases match TRBD1. Germline values: CDR1 SQVTM, CDR2 ANQGSEA. This CDR3 is built from 14 residues. V lost 2 bases and J lost 5; bases outside the gene matches: 5.

The V gene is TRBV11-1, the J gene TRBJ2-7, with 7 bases aligning to TRBD1. Germline values: CDR1 SGHAT, CDR2 FQDESV (reference sequence). The ends lost 5 bases at V and 2 bases at J; junction bases unmatched: 6. The CDR3 runs to 14 residues. The CDR3 DNA follows: TGTGCCAGCAGCCTGGCAGGGGGACCCTACGAGCAGTACTTC. Its protein is CASSLAGGPYEQYF.

The chain recombines TRBV7-9 with TRBJ2-7, with 11 positions matching TRBD1. The germline gives CDR1 SEHNR, CDR2 FQNEAQ (reference sequence). The CDR3 spans 15 residues. V trimming: 3 bases; J trimming: 6 bases; junction bases outside the gene matches: 7. CDR3: CASSFDRDRGSEQYF. For the CDR3, the DNA is TGTGCCAGCAGCTTCGACCGGGACAGGGGGTCCGAGCAGTACTTC.

This clone was observed a few times. The rearrangement uses TRBV2 and TRBJ1-2; tentative D call: TRBD1 (6 bases). V lost 6 bases and J 4 bases, leaving 9 bases between the germline ends. Germline CDR1 and CDR2: SNHLY and FYNNEI. This CDR3 has 12 amino acids. CDR3 residues: CASRVGGYGYTF. CDR3 DNA sequence: TGTGCCAGCAGGGTAGGGGGCTATGGCTACACCTTC.

The J gene is TRBJ2-7, the V gene TRBV29-1, with 10 nucleotides matching TRBD2. Per germline, CDR1 SQVTM and CDR2 ANQGSEA. The J segment lost 2 bases and the V segment lost 4 bases, leaving 8 bases of the junction unmatched. CDR3 size: 15 residues. The CDR3 coding sequence is TGCAGCGTTGCCGGGACTAGCGTTTACACCTACGAGCAGTACTTC. Translation: CSVAGTSVYTYEQYF.

The J gene is TRBJ2-2, the V gene TRBV4-3, with unresolved D. Deletions cut 0 bases from V and 1 base from J, with 6 bases between. CDR1 is LGHNA and CDR2 is YSLEER in the germline V gene. The CDR3 extends over 15 amino acids. The CDR3 DNA follows: TGCGCCAGCAGCCAAGAATACAGGAACACCGGGGAGCTGTTTTTT. Translation gives CASSQEYRNTGELFF.

There are a few counts of this clone. The chain has TRBV7-2 and TRBJ2-7; D remains ambiguous. The V gene lost 2 bases and the J gene lost 3 bases, with 5 bases spanning the gap. Germline V gene sequence: CDR1 SGHTA, CDR2 FQGNSA. The CDR3 has 12 residues. The CDR3 is CASSLRDYEQYF. The CDR3 DNA reads TGTGCCAGCAGCTTACGAGACTACGAGCAGTACTTC.

The gene calls are TRBV7-2 and TRBJ1-5, with 8 positions matching TRBD1. The trim removed 5 bases at V and 5 bases at J, leaving 8 bases unmatched. Per the germline V gene, CDR1 is SGHTA and CDR2 is FQGNSA. This CDR3 spans 15 amino acids. This chain's CDR3 is CASSKEGQADQPQHF. The CDR3 bases are TGTGCCAGCAGCAAAGAGGGACAGGCCGATCAGCCCCAGCATTTT.

V and J are TRBV11-2 and TRBJ2-1; D is unclear. Germline V lookup: CDR1 SGHAT, CDR2 FQNNGV. CDR3 length: 11 residues. The V end lost 3 bases, the J end lost 7 bases, and 4 bases lay between the germline ends. The CDR3 DNA follows: TGTGCCAGCAGCTTTAAGAATGAGCAGTTCTTC. This encodes CASSFKNEQFF. Using reference TRBV11-2 and TRBJ2-1 for the parts outside the CDR3, the full variable domain is EAGVAQSPRYKIIEKRQSVAFWCNPISGHATLYWYQQILGQGPKLLIQFQNNGVVDDSQLPKDRFSAERLKGVDSTLKIQPAKLEDSAVYLCASSFKNEQFFGPGTRLTVL.

This clone has just one count. This rearrangement joins TRBV6-5 to TRBJ1-3; possible D gene TRBD1, 6 bases. Trimming left V 7 bases short and J 4 bases short, with 11 bases between. Per the germline V gene, CDR1 is MNHEY and CDR2 is SVGAGI. This CDR3 contains 13 residues. The CDR3 loop is CASNSGAGNTIYF. CDR3 bases: TGTGCCAGCAACTCGGGGGCCGGAAACACCATATATTTT.

This chain links TRBV18 with TRBJ2-3; D is unresolved. Germline CDR1 reads KGHSH; CDR2 reads LQKENI. This CDR3 is 14 amino acids long. The ends were cut back, 0 bases at V and 2 bases at J, with 6 bases in the middle. The DNA for the CDR3 is TGTGCCAGCTCACCACCGGTACTCACAGATACGCAGTATTTT. Translation: CASSPPVLTDTQYF.

The chain combines TRBV6-5 with TRBJ1-2, with D possibly matching TRBD1 (6 bases). Germline V lookup: CDR1 MNHEY, CDR2 SVGAGI. V dropped 7 bases and J dropped 7 bases, with 16 bases sitting between them. This CDR3 has 13 amino acids. CDR3 amino acids: CASIKQGSGGYTF. In DNA form, the CDR3 reads TGTGCCAGCATAAAACAGGGATCAGGTGGCTACACCTTC.

J is TRBJ1-5 and V is TRBV18; 7 bases are shared with TRBD1. The CDR3 length is 15 residues. V shed 4 bases and J 1 base; nucleotides not matched to a gene: 4. The germline V gene has CDR1 KGHSH and CDR2 LQKENI. The CDR3 sequence is CASSLDRVSNQPQHF. The CDR3 DNA sequence: TGTGCCAGCTCACTCGACAGGGTGAGCAATCAGCCCCAGCATTTT.

J is TRBJ2-5 and V is TRBV6-5; D gene uncertain. V was cut by 1 base and J by 5 bases, with 8 bases left in between. This CDR3 contains 13 residues. The germline V gene has CDR1 MNHEY and CDR2 SVGAGI. The CDR3 is CASSYLGWETQYF. The CDR3, as DNA: TGTGCCAGCAGTTACTTGGGGTGGGAGACCCAGTACTTC.

J is TRBJ2-5 and V is TRBV14, with TRBD1 as a possible D gene (6 bases). The germline CDR1 and CDR2 sequences are SGHDN and FVKESK. Trimming took off 4 bases at V and 4 bases at J, with 16 bases between the two ends. The CDR3 length is 15 residues. The CDR3 DNA follows: TGTGCCAGCAGCCCCTTAGCCAGGGGTCGAGAGACCCAGTACTTC. Its protein is CASSPLARGRETQYF.

This chain joins TRBV5-6 and TRBJ2-2; D possibly corresponds to TRBD2 (5 bases). The germline V gene has CDR1 SGHDT and CDR2 YYEEEE. V was cut by 4 bases and J by 2 bases, with 15 bases left in between. This CDR3 spans 16 amino acids. The CDR3 reads CASSKNTGSNTGELFF. The CDR3 nucleotides read TGTGCCAGCAGCAAAAACACGGGGTCCAACACCGGGGAGCTGTTTTTT.

This clone has just a few counts. V usage is TRBV6-5 and J usage is TRBJ2-7; D gene uncertain. V gave up 2 bases and J gave up 1 base, with 12 bases separating them. CDR1 MNHEY and CDR2 SVGAGI come from the germline V gene. CDR3 length: 15 amino acids. The CDR3 DNA is TGTGCCAGCAGTTACGGTCAGGCGCGATCCTACGAGCAGTACTTC. As protein: CASSYGQARSYEQYF.

V and J are TRBV5-1 and TRBJ2-1; 8 bases fit TRBD2. This CDR3 comprises 15 residues. V shed 1 base and J 7 bases; nucleotides not matched to a gene: 7. CDR1 is SGHRS, CDR2 YFSETQ, per germline. CDR3 DNA sequence: TGCGCCAGCAGCTTGTCGGGGGGGCCTAGGAATGAGCAGTTCTTC. This codes for CASSLSGGPRNEQFF.

This clone was recorded a few times. The chain employs TRBV5-1 and TRBJ2-7; D is ambiguous. Per the germline V gene, CDR1 is SGHRS and CDR2 is YFSETQ. CDR3 length: 13 amino acids. V lost 0 bases to trimming and J lost 3 bases, with 7 bases between them. CDR3 loop: CASSLGKDYEQYF. CDR3 in DNA: TGCGCCAGCAGCTTGGGAAAGGACTACGAGCAGTACTTC. Based on the CDR3 plus reference TRBV5-1 and TRBJ2-7, the full variable domain is KAGVTQTPRYLIKTRGQQVTLSCSPISGHRSVSWYQQTPGQGLQFLFEYFSETQRNKGNFPGRFSGRQFSNSRSEMNVSTLELGDSALYLCASSLGKDYEQYFGPGTRLTVT.

A few counts support this clone. V usage is TRBV7-9 and J usage is TRBJ1-1; D may be TRBD1 (5 bases). This CDR3 has 13 residues. The V gene's germline CDR1 is SEHNR and CDR2 FQNEAQ (reference sequence). V was trimmed by 5 bases and J by 3 bases, leaving 10 bases between them. CDR3 residues: CASSIRGDTEAFF. The CDR3 DNA reads as TGTGCCAGCAGCATTAGGGGAGACACTGAAGCTTTCTTT.

V is TRBV20-1 and J is TRBJ2-1, with D perhaps TRBD1 (5 bases). This CDR3 has 10 residues. Per germline, CDR1 DFQATT and CDR2 SNEGSKA (reference sequence). Trimming removed 6 bases at V and 5 bases at J, with 5 bases between. For the CDR3, the DNA is TGCAGTGCCAGGGACAATGAGCAGTTCTTC. Its translation is CSARDNEQFF.

This clone has just a few counts. V usage is TRBV6-6 and J usage is TRBJ2-2, with no clear D. There are 16 residues in the CDR3. Germline CDR1 MNHNY, CDR2 SVGAGI (reference sequence). V was trimmed by 2 bases and J by 0 bases, leaving 10 bases between them. For the CDR3, the DNA is TGTGCCAGCAGTTACGACACTGAGGCGAACACCGGGGAGCTGTTTTTT. Its protein product is CASSYDTEANTGELFF.

This chain joins TRBV19 and TRBJ2-7, with a weak D call TRBD1 (6 bases). CDR3 size: 16 residues. V was clipped by 0 bases and J by 2 bases, with 14 bases between them. The germline CDR1 and CDR2 sequences are LNHDA and SQIVND (reference sequence). The CDR3 loop is CASSIDGTGTTYEQYF. The CDR3 nucleotides read TGTGCCAGTAGTATAGATGGGACCGGGACAACCTACGAGCAGTACTTC.

This chain uses TRBV20-1 with TRBJ2-7, with no clear D. Between the trimmed V and J ends, which lost 5 bases and 4 bases, there was a span of 9 bases. This CDR3 has 11 residues. Germline V CDR1 and CDR2: DFQATT, SNEGSKA (reference sequence). Here the CDR3 reads CSARRIYEQYF. As DNA, the CDR3 is TGCAGTGCTCGTCGAATTTACGAGCAGTACTTC.